This T cell receptor beta chain derives from a study of cytomegalovirus exposure and HLA in healthy donors. V lost 4 bases to trimming and J lost 8 bases, with 14 bases between them. Germline assignment: CDR1 MRHNA and CDR2 SNTAGT. The CDR3 has 13 residues. The PCR was carried out with 60 Vbeta primers and 13 Jbeta primers. TCRdb's copy holds only in-frame clones and misses some; the assay was immunoSEQ multiplex PCR. The data hold 100,000 to 120,000 clones, with about 81% observed a single time. This TCR came from a man aged 30 to 45 in good health and CMV-seronegative. Sequencing was performed on PBMCs. This chain connects TRBV6-4 to TRBJ2-5; possible D gene TRBD2, 5 bases. CDR3 nucleotide sequence: TGTGCCAGCAGTGTCCGCCCCGAGGGAACCCAGTACTTC. Protein sequence: CASSVRPEGTQYF.